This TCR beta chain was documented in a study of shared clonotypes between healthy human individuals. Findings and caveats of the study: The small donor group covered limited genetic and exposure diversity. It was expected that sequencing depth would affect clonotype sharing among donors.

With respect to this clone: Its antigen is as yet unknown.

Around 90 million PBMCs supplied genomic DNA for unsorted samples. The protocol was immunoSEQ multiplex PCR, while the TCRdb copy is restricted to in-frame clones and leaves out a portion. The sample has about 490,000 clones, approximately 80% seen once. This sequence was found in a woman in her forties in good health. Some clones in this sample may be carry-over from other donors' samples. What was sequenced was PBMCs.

The CDR3 loop reads CSVRGWDTNSPLHF. In DNA, the CDR3 is TGCAGCGTTAGGGGGTGGGACACTAATTCACCCCTCCACTTT. The V and J genes are TRBV29-1 and TRBJ1-6, with a weak D call TRBD1 (6 bases). V lost 5 bases to trimming and J lost 6 bases, with 14 bases between them. The CDR3 contains 14 residues. From germline, CDR1 is SQVTM and CDR2 ANQGSEA.